These 15 T cell receptor beta chains share one sample of origin, sequenced in a study of radiation and T cells in renal cell carcinoma. TCRdb's copy holds only in-frame clones and misses some; the assay was immunoSEQ multiplex PCR. The top ten clones hold approximately 7.2% of a sample with over 90,000 clones, more than 65% of them seen once. Time point of the sample: blood 4 weeks post-SBRT, at nephrectomy. Treatment here: 15 Gy SBRT to primary tumor, nephrectomy 4 weeks later. Sequences were derived from blood, sampled from a patient whose treatment included radiotherapy and nephrectomy. These receptors were collected from a man aged 55-75 years with renal cell carcinoma.

J is TRBJ2-2 and V is TRBV14, with D perhaps matching TRBD1 or TRBD2 (5 bases each). CDR1 SGHDN and CDR2 FVKESK come from the germline V gene. The V and J ends lost 0 bases and 3 bases respectively, with 11 bases between them. The CDR3 has 16 amino acids. The chain's CDR3 is CASSQELGTYTGELFF. The CDR3 nucleotides read TGTGCCAGCAGCCAAGAACTCGGGACCTACACCGGGGAGCTGTTTTTT.

The chain couples TRBV10-3 to TRBJ2-7; D is ambiguous. V lost 10 bases, J lost 5 bases, and 24 bases lay in between. Germline CDR1 and CDR2: ENHRY and SYGVKD. The CDR3 spans 15 residues. As DNA, the CDR3 is TGTGCCACCGAATCGGTACCAAATAGACTGAACGAGCAGTACTTC. Amino acid sequence: CATESVPNRLNEQYF.

The J gene is TRBJ2-2, the V gene TRBV7-6; 12 bases align to TRBD2. V shed 4 bases and J 5 bases; nucleotides not matched to a gene: 11. The CDR3 loop spans 18 amino acids. Germline CDR1 and CDR2: SGHVS and FNYEAQ. In DNA form, the CDR3 reads TGTGCCAGCAGCTCCCTAGCGGGAGGGCCTGTGGGGACCGGGGAGCTGTTTTTT. Encoded protein: CASSSLAGGPVGTGELFF.

The gene calls are TRBV10-1 and TRBJ1-3; D is undetermined. Germline loops: CDR1 WNHNN, CDR2 SYGVQD (reference sequence). The CDR3 has 19 residues. V lost 3 bases and J 0 bases, leaving 21 bases between the germline ends. In DNA, the CDR3 is TGCGCCAGCAGTGATGGAGGGCTCCTTCAACCTTCCTCTGGAAACACCATATATTTT. Its translation: CASSDGGLLQPSSGNTIYF.

This chain links TRBV28 with TRBJ1-5; D unclear. The germline V gene has CDR1 MDHEN and CDR2 SYDVKM. V was shortened by 3 bases and J by 6 bases, with 18 bases between the two germline ends. The CDR3 contains 16 residues. The DNA for the CDR3 is TGTGCCAGCAGTTTCGGTTTTAAGGGTTCGGGTCAGCCCCAGCATTTT. Translating it yields CASSFGFKGSGQPQHF.

This chain uses TRBV27 with TRBJ2-2; D is uncertain. V gave up 3 bases and J gave up 6 bases, with 11 bases separating them. CDR3 length: 14 residues. Germline V gene lookup returns CDR1 MNHEY and CDR2 SMNVEV (reference sequence). The CDR3 DNA reads TGTGCCAGCAGTTTCCTCTCCCCCCCCGGGGAGCTGTTTTTT. The encoded protein is CASSFLSPPGELFF.

The chain has TRBV7-9 and TRBJ2-1; 13 nucleotides agree with TRBD2. The J segment lost 7 bases and the V segment lost 5 bases, leaving 8 bases of the junction unmatched. The germline V gene has CDR1 SEHNR and CDR2 FQNEAQ (reference sequence). The CDR3 consists of 16 residues. CDR3 region: CASSARTSGSVNEQFF. CDR3 in DNA: TGTGCCAGCAGCGCCCGGACTAGCGGGAGTGTGAATGAGCAGTTCTTC.

The chain is built from TRBV18 and TRBJ1-1, with D uncertain. Trimming removed 1 base at V and 0 bases at J, with 3 bases between. CDR1 and CDR2 from the germline V gene are KGHSH and LQKENI. The CDR3 is made up of 13 amino acids. This CDR3 reads CASSPLLNTEAFF. The DNA of the CDR3 is TGTGCCAGCTCACCACTGTTGAACACTGAAGCTTTCTTT.

This chain uses TRBV6-4 with TRBJ2-2; tentatively, D is TRBD2 (5 bases). CDR3 length equals 15 residues. The germline V gene encodes CDR1 MRHNA and CDR2 SNTAGT. V gave up 5 bases and J gave up 4 bases, with 14 bases separating them. The chain's CDR3 is CASSTGMGITGELFF. In DNA form, the CDR3 reads TGTGCCAGCAGTACGGGGATGGGAATCACCGGGGAGCTGTTTTTT.

This CDR3 is CASSPLPPQPKGTEAFF. CDR3 sequence (DNA): TGTGCCAGCTCACCACTACCCCCCCAACCCAAGGGCACTGAAGCTTTCTTT. The rearrangement uses TRBV18 and TRBJ1-1; D gene uncertain. CDR3 length equals 17 residues. The V gene's germline CDR1 is KGHSH and CDR2 LQKENI. The V and J ends lost 1 base and 4 bases respectively, with 19 bases between them.

The gene calls are TRBV27 and TRBJ1-2; no firm D call. The CDR3 loop spans 14 amino acids. From germline, CDR1 is MNHEY and CDR2 SMNVEV (reference sequence). V was trimmed by 0 bases and J by 8 bases, leaving 13 bases between them. CDR3 nucleotide sequence: TGTGCCAGCAGTTTATCTTACGGGCTGAGGGGCTACACCTTC. Its protein product is CASSLSYGLRGYTF.

This clone has just one count. V and J are TRBV14 and TRBJ2-2; 11 nucleotides align to TRBD2. Losses at the gene ends were 3 bases for V and 7 bases for J; bases not matched to a gene: 16. Germline CDR1 reads SGHDN; CDR2 reads FVKESK. The CDR3 sequence is 19 residues long. As DNA, the CDR3 is TGTGCCAGCAGCCATCGAAGGGCGACTAGCGGGAAGAATGGCGGGGAGCTGTTTTTT. Protein sequence: CASSHRRATSGKNGGELFF.

This chain links TRBV10-2 with TRBJ1-1; 8 nucleotides agree with TRBD1. Germline assignment: CDR1 WSHSY and CDR2 SAAADI. With 8 bases clipped from V and 0 bases from J, the junction kept 8 bases outside the gene matches. The CDR3 covers 15 residues. The CDR3 region has the DNA TGCGCCAGCGGCGGGACAGGAGTTATGAACACTGAAGCTTTCTTT. Translation gives CASGGTGVMNTEAFF.

The chain recombines TRBV27 with TRBJ2-2; 8 bases match TRBD1. Per the germline V gene, CDR1 is MNHEY and CDR2 is SMNVEV (reference sequence). Trimming removed 4 bases from V and 4 bases from J; junction bases left unmatched: 8. The CDR3 extends over 16 amino acids. CDR3 DNA: TGTGCCAGCAGTTCCCCAGGGGGCGCAATCACCGGGGAGCTGTTTTTT. It translates to CASSSPGGAITGELFF.

The rearrangement links TRBV5-1 to TRBJ2-5; D perhaps matches TRBD2 (6 bases). Germline V gene sequence: CDR1 SGHRS, CDR2 YFSETQ. The V end was cut by 0 bases, the J end by 7 bases, with 7 bases between. The CDR3 length is 12 residues. The CDR3 sequence: CASSLGAGTQYF. The CDR3 nucleotides are TGCGCCAGCAGCTTGGGAGCGGGGACCCAGTACTTC.